The 21 T cell receptor beta chains given below trace back to one sample, sequenced in a study of cytomegalovirus exposure and HLA in healthy donors (dated by TCRdb to between 2016 and 2019). The library was produced with the immunoSEQ multiplex PCR assay. For the multiplex PCR, a mixture combining 60 forward primers for TCR Vbeta segments and 13 reverse primers for TCR Jbeta segments was used. The table was pulled from immuneACCESS by TCRdb, which kept in-frame rearrangements only. Such tables lose some clones; where checked, under half of the loss comes from unresolved V genes, and the rest has no known cause. The sample has about 100,000 clones on record, 75% to 85% of them singletons. The ten largest clones add up to around 4% of the sample. The sample was PBMCs. Receptor source: a female donor in good health and CMV-seropositive.

This chain links TRBV7-8 with TRBJ1-1; no firm D call. Trimming took off 0 bases at V and 6 bases at J, with 11 bases between the two ends. This CDR3 has 14 residues. Germline loops: CDR1 SGHVS, CDR2 FQNEAQ. The CDR3 bases are TGTGCCAGCAGCTTAGCGGGCAGCTGGCCTGAAGCTTTCTTT. Protein product: CASSLAGSWPEAFF.

The V gene is TRBV6-1, the J gene TRBJ1-2, with unresolved D. V lost 6 bases, J lost 4 bases, and 18 bases lay in between. Germline V gives CDR1 MNHNS, CDR2 SASEGT. The CDR3 spans 15 residues. The CDR3 protein is CASSTRTELFYGYTF. The CDR3 DNA reads TGTGCCAGCAGCACAAGGACTGAGCTATTCTATGGCTACACCTTC.

The rearrangement joins TRBV29-1 to TRBJ2-1, with 8 bases that match TRBD2. V shed 1 base and J 14 bases; nucleotides not matched to a gene: 10. CDR3 length equals 13 residues. Germline V gives CDR1 SQVTM, CDR2 ANQGSEA. In DNA form, the CDR3 reads TGCAGCGTTGAAGCGGGGGGGCAGCGGGAGAAGTTCTTC. It translates to CSVEAGGQREKFF.

J is TRBJ1-5 and V is TRBV23-1, with a possible D match to TRBD1 (6 bases). TRBV23-1 is filed as an ORF, its function uncertain. This CDR3 has 18 residues. V lost 2 bases, J lost 0 bases, and 17 bases lay in between. In DNA form, the CDR3 reads TGCGCCAGCAGTCAAGGGTTCGGACAGAACGATAGCAATCAGCCCCAGCATTTT. Translated, it gives CASSQGFGQNDSNQPQHF.

This clone appeared once. The chain has TRBV7-9 and TRBJ2-2, with a tentative D call TRBD1 (5 bases). The V and J ends lost 6 bases and 5 bases respectively, with 16 bases between them. Germline V gene sequence: CDR1 SEHNR, CDR2 FQNEAQ (reference sequence). This CDR3 region has 15 residues. This CDR3 reads CASSWASKGTGELFF. CDR3 nucleotides: TGTGCCAGCAGTTGGGCAAGCAAGGGGACCGGGGAGCTGTTTTTT.

J is TRBJ2-5 and V is TRBV2, with 9 bases that match TRBD2. CDR3 length equals 13 residues. The V gene's germline CDR1 is SNHLY and CDR2 FYNNEI. Trimming removed 4 bases from V and 4 bases from J; junction bases left unmatched: 1. The CDR3, as DNA: TGTGCCAGCAGTGGCGGGGGGGGAGAGACCCAGTACTTC. Encoded protein: CASSGGGGETQYF.

The chain is built from TRBV5-6 and TRBJ2-7, with no clear D. This CDR3 contains 15 residues. CDR1 is SGHDT and CDR2 is YYEEEE in the germline V gene. V lost 0 bases to trimming and J lost 0 bases, with 10 bases between them. The CDR3 spells CASSLGQINSYEQYF. CDR3 nucleotides: TGTGCCAGCAGCTTGGGCCAGATCAACTCCTACGAGCAGTACTTC.

V gene TRBV4-1 combines with J gene TRBJ2-6; D possibly corresponds to TRBD2 (5 bases). The V gene's germline CDR1 is MGHRA and CDR2 YSYEKL. The V gene lost 1 base and the J gene lost 4 bases, with 20 bases spanning the gap. This CDR3 spans 19 amino acids. The CDR3 reads CASSQAGGRGHTGANVLTF. The CDR3 nucleotides are TGCGCCAGCAGCCAAGCTGGCGGTCGGGGTCATACGGGGGCCAACGTCCTGACTTTC.

This clone is a singleton in its sample. The chain combines TRBV2 with TRBJ1-2; a weak D match, TRBD1 (5 bases). The CDR3 has 15 amino acids. Germline CDR1 and CDR2: SNHLY and FYNNEI. Trimming stripped 0 bases from V and 0 bases from J, with 8 bases between. The CDR3 bases are TGTGCCAGCAGTGAAGCGGGCAGGGCTAACTATGGCTACACCTTC. Translating it yields CASSEAGRANYGYTF.

The rearrangement links TRBV18 to TRBJ2-3, with D perhaps TRBD1 (5 bases). This CDR3 contains 14 residues. The ends were cut back, 8 bases at V and 0 bases at J, with 12 bases in the middle. CDR1 KGHSH and CDR2 LQKENI come from the germline V gene. Here the CDR3 reads CASLRGSSTDTQYF. CDR3 in DNA: TGTGCCAGCCTAAGGGGTAGTAGCACAGATACGCAGTATTTT.

This chain connects TRBV19 to TRBJ1-1, with D unresolved. Germline V gene data show CDR1 as LNHDA and CDR2 as SQIVND (reference sequence). This CDR3 spans 12 amino acids. Trimming left V 6 bases short and J 2 bases short, with 7 bases between. As DNA, the CDR3 is TGTGCCAGTAGGTACTCCAACACTGAAGCTTTCTTT. This gives the protein CASRYSNTEAFF.

The chain combines TRBV4-3 with TRBJ1-2; D unclear. This CDR3 has 15 residues. Germline loops: CDR1 LGHNA, CDR2 YSLEER. With 2 bases removed from V and 3 bases from J, the gap between germline ends came to 13 bases. CDR3 residues: CASSQLRLGDYGYTF. CDR3 in DNA: TGCGCCAGCAGCCAACTTAGGTTAGGAGACTATGGCTACACCTTC.

V is TRBV6-5 and J is TRBJ2-7; 8 positions agree with TRBD2. The CDR3 loop spans 15 amino acids. The junction had 14 bases not matched to a gene; V was cut back by 6 bases and J by 7 bases. Germline V gene lookup returns CDR1 MNHEY and CDR2 SVGAGI. This CDR3 is CASSPPSAGGREQYF. The CDR3 coding sequence is TGTGCCAGCAGCCCCCCTTCTGCGGGAGGAAGGGAGCAGTACTTC.

The chain uses TRBV30 and TRBJ1-3; tentatively, D is TRBD1 (6 bases). V dropped 1 base and J dropped 4 bases, with 8 bases sitting between them. CDR3 size: 13 residues. The germline V gene encodes CDR1 GTSNPN and CDR2 SVGIG (reference sequence). The DNA for the CDR3 is TGTGCCTGGAGTGGACAGGCCGGAAACACCATATATTTT. Its translation: CAWSGQAGNTIYF.

This clone was observed a handful of times. This chain links TRBV2 with TRBJ1-2, with 8 bases lining up with TRBD1. The CDR3 length is 14 residues. Germline assignment: CDR1 SNHLY and CDR2 FYNNEI. J lost 4 bases, V lost 6 bases, and 7 bases had no gene match. CDR3 amino acids: CASRGGQGRYGYTF. In DNA form, the CDR3 reads TGTGCCAGCAGGGGAGGACAGGGCCGCTATGGCTACACCTTC. Based on the CDR3 plus reference TRBV2 and TRBJ1-2, the full variable domain is EPEVTQTPSHQVTQMGQEVILRCVPISNHLYFYWYRQILGQKVEFLVSFYNNEISEKSEIFDDQFSVERPDGSNFTLKIRSTKLEDSAMYFCASRGGQGRYGYTFGSGTRLTVV.

V gene TRBV30 combines with J gene TRBJ1-1; 8 bases are a match to TRBD1. This CDR3 comprises 14 residues. Per germline, CDR1 GTSNPN and CDR2 SVGIG (reference sequence). Losses at the gene ends were 5 bases for V and 1 base for J; bases not matched to a gene: 6. CDR3 in DNA: TGTGCCTGGCGACAACAGGGGGGGAACACTGAAGCTTTCTTT. Translated: CAWRQQGGNTEAFF.

The chain uses TRBV7-2 and TRBJ2-5; 10 bases fit TRBD1. Germline CDR1 and CDR2: SGHTA and FQGNSA. The CDR3 runs to 15 residues. Trimming removed 1 base from V and 6 bases from J; junction bases left unmatched: 5. The CDR3 loop is CASSLDRDRGQTQYF. The CDR3, as DNA: TGTGCCAGCAGCTTAGACCGGGACAGGGGTCAGACCCAGTACTTC.

This rearrangement joins TRBV5-6 to TRBJ1-2; D is uncertain. Germline-derived CDR1 and CDR2 are SGHDT and YYEEEE. The CDR3 runs to 13 residues. Trimming removed 2 bases at V and 8 bases at J, with 13 bases between. Here the CDR3 DNA reads TGTGCCAGCAGCTTAATTTACCGGTGGGGCTACACCTTC. Translating it yields CASSLIYRWGYTF.

This chain connects TRBV5-1 to TRBJ2-1; tentatively, D is TRBD2 (5 bases). The CDR3 runs 15 residues. CDR1 is SGHRS and CDR2 is YFSETQ in the germline V gene. V lost 0 bases and J 4 bases, leaving 11 bases between the germline ends. In DNA form, the CDR3 reads TGCGCCAGCAGCTTGGAGGTGACTACTTACAATGAGCAGTTCTTC. Protein sequence: CASSLEVTTYNEQFF.

Points on this clone: One end of the junction varies from germline; a read error may be responsible. The chain links TRBV18 to TRBJ2-6, with 9 bases identical to TRBD1. Germline V CDR1 and CDR2: KGHSH, LQKENI. The CDR3 extends over 15 amino acids. CDR3 nucleotide sequence: TGTGCCAGCTCGCCACAGGGGGCTGGGGCCAACGGCCTGACTTTC. Translating it yields CASSPQGAGANGLTF.

This clone appeared a single time. V is TRBV4-3 and J is TRBJ1-3, with D uncertain. Per germline, CDR1 LGHNA and CDR2 YSLEER. The CDR3 has 16 residues. The V gene lost 1 base and the J gene lost 0 bases, with 10 bases spanning the gap. As DNA, the CDR3 is TGCGCCAGCAGCCAAGCCTGGCCGTCCTCTGGAAACACCATATATTTT. Its translation: CASSQAWPSSGNTIYF.